Listed here is a single TCR beta chain. Antigen: not known. The sample is drawn from a study of cytotoxic CD8 clonotypes in ibrutinib-treated CLL. On the study more broadly: Response samples came after a median roughly twelve months of treatment, range 6 to 36.

Germline trimming cut 10 bases from V and 2 bases from J; bases unmatched to any gene: 3. Germline CDR1 and CDR2: MDHEN and SYDVKM. The CDR3 has 13 residues. Repertoires were generated with immunoSEQ multiplex PCR, while TCRdb's copy carries only in-frame clones and drops some. Of 250,000 to 350,000 clones listed, roughly 76% are singletons. Findings of the study overall: Progressing and sustained-remission patients had different sampling times.

The sequence came from a human donor with chronic lymphocytic leukemia. Source: PBMCs, taken at disease progression, from a patient treated with ibrutinib. The rearrangement joins TRBV28 to TRBJ2-3; 10 bases match TRBD2. The CDR3: CATTSGTTDTQYF. Written as DNA, the CDR3 is TGTGCCACCACTAGCGGGACCACAGATACGCAGTATTTT.